This T cell receptor beta chain is from a study of T-cell memory formation after mild COVID-19 (dated by TCRdb to the early 2020s). In the study overall: TCR sequence clusters from the two donors were found to be largely donor specific. T-cell clones expanding and contracting after mild COVID-19 in two donors were tracked by longitudinal TCRalpha and TCRbeta repertoire sequencing. Two young, previously healthy adult volunteers, one female and one male, were included in the cohort. What the study reported, not specific to this receptor: Some responding clones were found in pre-infection memory, which suggests that pre-existing cross-reactive memory T cells took part in the SARS-CoV-2 response. SARS-CoV-2 specificity was not confirmed for the second-wave clones peaking on day 37. The study included only a couple of mild cases, and larger cohorts that include severe cases with pre-infection samples were judged to be necessary. Clones that contracted from day 15 to 85 showed balanced CD4/CD8 phenotypes, whereas a second wave of clones that expanded from day 15 to 37 leaned towards CD4+. Contracting CD4+ clones turned up mainly in the CM and EM memory subsets, whereas EMRA was where CD8+ clones were enriched.

This clonotype was counted between two and nine times. No antigen is known for it. No quality values exist for individual bases; no much larger clone is one base distant. Data came from an Illumina NovaSeq 6000. cDNA libraries for TCRalpha and TCRbeta were prepared by 5'RACE using constant-segment primers, with sample barcodes and unique molecular identifiers added. RNA was extracted from every sample with Trizol reagent. Library amplification was performed in two PCR steps, and a second sample barcode and Illumina TruSeq adapters were introduced in the second step. Libraries were sequenced on an Illumina NovaSeq with 2 x 150 bp paired-end reads. The authors processed their data as follows. With migec v1.2.7, reads were demultiplexed and then collapsed into UMI-guided consensus sequences. With mixcr v2.1.11, UMI consensuses were aligned to TRA and TRB V and J templates and assembled into clonotypes. Clonotypes were classified as expanded or contracted when called significant by both edgeR and NoisET, with noise models trained on biological replicates. For edgeR calls, the thresholds were a false discovery rate-adjusted p below 0.01 and a log2 fold-change of 1. As an exploratory analysis of dynamics, PCA with hierarchical clustering was applied to max-normalized trajectories of the 1000 most abundant clonotypes. Separately sequenced CD4+ and CD8+ repertoires were used to assign a CD4 or CD8 phenotype to each responding clone. The public reads were reprocessed in TCRdb via fastp at Q25 and MiXCR, keeping in-frame beta chains. Entries are consolidated by CDR3 protein sequence, retaining the most common genes and DNA. These V and J calls originate from TCRdb's pipeline instead of the authors' own analysis. For this sample the table gives about 130,000 distinct CDR3 sequences, of which 17% were detected only once. In total, the top ten clones hold 4% to 6% of the sample.

Ends trimmed: V by 6 bases, J by 7 bases; bases unmatched to a gene: 2. The CDR3, from cysteine to phenylalanine, totals 11 residues. The only DNA kept is the CDR3, 33 bases in frame from the first base. For CDR1 and CDR2, the germline V gene (reference sequence) lists LGHDT and YNNKEL. Ficoll-Paque density gradient centrifugation was the method used to isolate PBMCs. This TCR was sampled from a man aged 18 to 30 who had mild COVID-19 (a few samples of this study predate the infection). The sample titles of this study are shuffled in the database, so cell type and time point are left out; the donor was told from shared clones. Here the chain combines TRBV3-1 and TRBJ1-1; 7 bases in the middle match TRBD1. The specimen was PBMCs or a T cell subset sorted from them (not recorded which). The CDR3 protein sequence reads: CASRSGGEAFF. At the DNA level, the sequence is TGTGCCAGCAGGTCAGGGGGTGAAGCTTTCTTT. Beyond the CDR3, the reference TRBV3-1 and TRBJ1-1 genes provide the residues; the full variable domain reads: DTAVSQTPKYLVTQMGNDKSIKCEQNLGHDTMYWYKQDSKKFLKIMFSYNNKELIINETVPNRFSPKSPDKAHLNLHINSLELGDSAVYFCASRSGGEAFFGQGTRLTVV.